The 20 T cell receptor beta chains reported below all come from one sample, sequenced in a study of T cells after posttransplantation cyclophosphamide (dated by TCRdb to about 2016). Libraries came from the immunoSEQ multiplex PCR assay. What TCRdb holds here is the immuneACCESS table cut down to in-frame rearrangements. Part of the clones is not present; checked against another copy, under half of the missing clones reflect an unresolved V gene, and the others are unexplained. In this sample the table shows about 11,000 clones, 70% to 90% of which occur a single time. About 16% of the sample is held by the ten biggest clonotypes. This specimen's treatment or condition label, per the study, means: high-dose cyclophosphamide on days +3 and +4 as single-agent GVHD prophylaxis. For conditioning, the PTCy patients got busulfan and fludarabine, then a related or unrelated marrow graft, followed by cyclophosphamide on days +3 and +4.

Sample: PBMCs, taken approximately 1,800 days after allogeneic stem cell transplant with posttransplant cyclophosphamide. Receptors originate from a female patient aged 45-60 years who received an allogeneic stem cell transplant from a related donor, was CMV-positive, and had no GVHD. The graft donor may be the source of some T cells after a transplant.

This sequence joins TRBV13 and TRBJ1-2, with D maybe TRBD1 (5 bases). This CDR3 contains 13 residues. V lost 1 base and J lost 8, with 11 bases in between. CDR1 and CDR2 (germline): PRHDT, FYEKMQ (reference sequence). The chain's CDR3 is CASSLDGGSGYTF. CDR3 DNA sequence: TGTGCCAGCAGCTTAGATGGGGGGAGCGGCTACACCTTC.

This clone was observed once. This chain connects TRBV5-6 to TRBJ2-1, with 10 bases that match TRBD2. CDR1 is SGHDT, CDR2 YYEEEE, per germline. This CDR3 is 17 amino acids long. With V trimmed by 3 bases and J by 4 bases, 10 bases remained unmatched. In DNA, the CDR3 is TGTGCCAGCAGCTCAACGATTCTAGCGGGAGCTTACAATGAGCAGTTCTTC. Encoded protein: CASSSTILAGAYNEQFF.

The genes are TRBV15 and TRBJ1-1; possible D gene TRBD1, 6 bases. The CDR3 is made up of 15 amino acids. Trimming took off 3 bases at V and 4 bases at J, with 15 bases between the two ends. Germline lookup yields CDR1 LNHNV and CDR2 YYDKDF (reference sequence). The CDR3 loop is CATSSETGLTTEAFF. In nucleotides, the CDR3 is TGTGCCACCAGCAGTGAAACAGGGTTAACCACTGAAGCTTTCTTT.

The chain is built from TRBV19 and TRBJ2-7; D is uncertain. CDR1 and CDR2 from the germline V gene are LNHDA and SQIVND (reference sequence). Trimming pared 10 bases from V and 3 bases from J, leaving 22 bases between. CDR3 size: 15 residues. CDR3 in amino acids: CATSQQPGYYYEQYF. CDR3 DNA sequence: TGTGCCACCTCTCAACAACCCGGCTACTACTACGAGCAGTACTTC.

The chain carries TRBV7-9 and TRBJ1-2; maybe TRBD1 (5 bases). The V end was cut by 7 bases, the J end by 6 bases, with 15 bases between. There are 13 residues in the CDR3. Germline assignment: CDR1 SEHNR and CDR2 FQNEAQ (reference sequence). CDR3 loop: CASTHNRGDGYTF. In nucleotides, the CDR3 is TGTGCCAGCACCCATAATCGGGGGGATGGCTACACCTTC.

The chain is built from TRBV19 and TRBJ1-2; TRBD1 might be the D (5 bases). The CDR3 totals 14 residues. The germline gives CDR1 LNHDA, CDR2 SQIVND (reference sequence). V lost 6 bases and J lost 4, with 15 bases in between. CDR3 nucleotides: TGTGCCAGTAGCAGGGCACAGGAAGGCTATGGCTACACCTTC. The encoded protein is CASSRAQEGYGYTF.

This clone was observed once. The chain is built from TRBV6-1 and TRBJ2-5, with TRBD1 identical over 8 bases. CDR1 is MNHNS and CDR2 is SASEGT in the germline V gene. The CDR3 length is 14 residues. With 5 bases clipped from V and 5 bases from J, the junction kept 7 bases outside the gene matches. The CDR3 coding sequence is TGTGCCAGCAGTCTCGACAGGGGACCGGAGACCCAGTACTTC. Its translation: CASSLDRGPETQYF.

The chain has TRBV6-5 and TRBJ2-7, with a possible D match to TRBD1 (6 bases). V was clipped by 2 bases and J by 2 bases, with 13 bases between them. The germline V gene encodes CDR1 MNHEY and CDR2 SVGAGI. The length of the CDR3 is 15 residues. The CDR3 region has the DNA TGTGCCAGCAGTTACGGGTCTGGACAGACCTACGAGCAGTACTTC. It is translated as CASSYGSGQTYEQYF.

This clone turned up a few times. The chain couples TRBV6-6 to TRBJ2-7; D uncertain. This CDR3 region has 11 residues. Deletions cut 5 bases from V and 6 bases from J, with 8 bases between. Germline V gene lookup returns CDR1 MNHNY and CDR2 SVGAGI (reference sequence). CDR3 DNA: TGTGCCAGCAGTCCTTCTGTCGAGCAGTACTTC. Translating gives CASSPSVEQYF.

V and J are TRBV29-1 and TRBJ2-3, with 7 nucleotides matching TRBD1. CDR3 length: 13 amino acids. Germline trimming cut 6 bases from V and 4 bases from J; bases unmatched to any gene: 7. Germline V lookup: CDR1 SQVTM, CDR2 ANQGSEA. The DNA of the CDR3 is TGCAGCGTCCCACCGCAGGGGGCAGATACGCAGTATTTT. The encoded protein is CSVPPQGADTQYF.

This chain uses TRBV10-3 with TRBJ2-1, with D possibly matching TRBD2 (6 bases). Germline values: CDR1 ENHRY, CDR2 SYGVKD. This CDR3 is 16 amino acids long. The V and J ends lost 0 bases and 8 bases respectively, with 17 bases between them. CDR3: CAISESKSSETDEQFF. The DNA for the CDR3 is TGTGCCATCAGTGAGTCGAAGTCTAGCGAAACGGATGAGCAGTTCTTC.

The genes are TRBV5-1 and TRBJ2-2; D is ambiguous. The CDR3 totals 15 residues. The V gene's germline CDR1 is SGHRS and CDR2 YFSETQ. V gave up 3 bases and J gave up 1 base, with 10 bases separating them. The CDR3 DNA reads TGCGCCAGCAGCTGGTCAGGCCGGAACACCGGGGAGCTGTTTTTT. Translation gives CASSWSGRNTGELFF.

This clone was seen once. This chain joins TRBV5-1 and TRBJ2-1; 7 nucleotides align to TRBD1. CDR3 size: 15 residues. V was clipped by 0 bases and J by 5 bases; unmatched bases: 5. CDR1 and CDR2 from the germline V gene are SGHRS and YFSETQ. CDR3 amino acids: CASSLGQGDNNEQFF. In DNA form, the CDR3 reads TGCGCCAGCAGCTTGGGGCAGGGGGACAACAATGAGCAGTTCTTC.

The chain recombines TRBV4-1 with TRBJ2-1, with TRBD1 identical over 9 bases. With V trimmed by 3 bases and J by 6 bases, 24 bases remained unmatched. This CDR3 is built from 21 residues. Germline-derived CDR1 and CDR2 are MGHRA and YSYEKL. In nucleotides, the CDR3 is TGCGCCAGCAGCCACACTAGCTATATTCGCCGGGACAGGGCGGCTACCAATGAGCAGTTCTTC. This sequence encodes CASSHTSYIRRDRAATNEQFF.

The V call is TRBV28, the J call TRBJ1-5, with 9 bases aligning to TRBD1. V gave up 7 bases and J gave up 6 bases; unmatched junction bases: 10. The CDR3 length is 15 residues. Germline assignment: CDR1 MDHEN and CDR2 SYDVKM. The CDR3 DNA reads TGTGCCAGCACTCTGACAGGGGGGTCCGTTCAGCCCCAGCATTTT. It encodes CASTLTGGSVQPQHF.

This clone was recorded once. The CDR3 DNA is TGTGCCAGCAGCTTAGACGGCAGGGGATTCTACAATGAGCAGTTCTTC. It is translated as CASSLDGRGFYNEQFF. The rearrangement links TRBV7-3 to TRBJ2-1; a weak D match, TRBD1 (6 bases). In germline, CDR1 is SGHTA, CDR2 FQGTGA. The CDR3 spans 16 residues. V shed 2 bases and J shed 3 bases, with 14 bases lying between them.

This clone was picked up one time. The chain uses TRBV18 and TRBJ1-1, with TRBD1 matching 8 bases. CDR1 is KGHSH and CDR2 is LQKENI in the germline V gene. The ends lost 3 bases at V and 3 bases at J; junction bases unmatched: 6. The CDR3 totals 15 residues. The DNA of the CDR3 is TGTGCCAGCTCACCCTACCTACAGGGGGACACTGAAGCTTTCTTT. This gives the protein CASSPYLQGDTEAFF.

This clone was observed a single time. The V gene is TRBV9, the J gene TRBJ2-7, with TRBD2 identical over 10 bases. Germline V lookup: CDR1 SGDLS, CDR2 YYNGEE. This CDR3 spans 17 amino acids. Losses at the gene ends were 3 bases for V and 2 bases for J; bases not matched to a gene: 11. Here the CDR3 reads CASSANLAGAGAYEQYF. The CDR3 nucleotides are TGTGCCAGCAGCGCGAACCTAGCGGGAGCAGGGGCCTACGAGCAGTACTTC.

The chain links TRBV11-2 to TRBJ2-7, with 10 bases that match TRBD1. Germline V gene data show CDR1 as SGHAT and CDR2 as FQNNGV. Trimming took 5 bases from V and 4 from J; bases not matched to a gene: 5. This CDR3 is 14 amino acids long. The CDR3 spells CASSPDRGVYEQYF. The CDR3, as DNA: TGTGCCAGCAGCCCGGACAGGGGGGTGTACGAGCAGTACTTC.

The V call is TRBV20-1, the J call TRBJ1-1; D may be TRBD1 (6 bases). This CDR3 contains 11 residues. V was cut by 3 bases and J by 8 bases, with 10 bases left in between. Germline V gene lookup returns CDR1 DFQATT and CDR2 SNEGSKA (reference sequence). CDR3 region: CSASRGEEAFF. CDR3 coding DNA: TGCAGTGCTAGCAGGGGCGAAGAAGCTTTCTTT.